The TCR beta chain described here comes from a study of blood T cell repertoires in COVID-19. Study information: From T cells, B-cell-depleted T cells, or PBMCs came the material, which was cDNA or gDNA.

Libraries were prepared by immunoSEQ multiplex PCR; TCRdb keeps only in-frame clonotypes and omits some of them. Among tens of thousands of clones listed, about 84% were seen once. CDR1 and CDR2 from the germline V gene are MDHEN and SYDVKM. CDR3 length: 13 residues. Trimming removed 2 bases from V and 3 bases from J; junction bases left unmatched: 0. Recruited during active infection, patients (from Seattle) were subsequently followed longitudinally. The source material was peripheral blood. This sequence was found in an older man with COVID-19, enrolled during active disease. The V gene is TRBV28, the J gene TRBJ1-1; 7 bases agree with TRBD1. CDR3: CASSLQGDTEAFF. The DNA of the CDR3 is TGTGCCAGCAGTTTACAGGGGGACACTGAAGCTTTCTTT.